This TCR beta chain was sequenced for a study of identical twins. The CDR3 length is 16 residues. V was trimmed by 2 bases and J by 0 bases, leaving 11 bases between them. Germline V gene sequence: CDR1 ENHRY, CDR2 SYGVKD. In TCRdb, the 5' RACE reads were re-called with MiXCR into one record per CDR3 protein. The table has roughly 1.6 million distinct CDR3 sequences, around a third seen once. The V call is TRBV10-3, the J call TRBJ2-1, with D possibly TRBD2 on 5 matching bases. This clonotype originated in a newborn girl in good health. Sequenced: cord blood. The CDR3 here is CAISEIRGFSYNEQFF. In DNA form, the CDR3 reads TGTGCCATCAGTGAGATTCGCGGGTTCTCCTACAATGAGCAGTTCTTC.